This T cell receptor (beta chain) was recovered during a study of blood T cell repertoires in COVID-19. At the level of the study: The United States, Italy and Spain supplied acute and convalescent COVID-19 samples. Nucleic acid was either cDNA or gDNA, and it came from T cells, B-cell-depleted T cells, or PBMCs.

In the authors' methods: Estimated nucleated cell counts came from reference gene primer amplification. The repertoire was sequenced with immunoSEQ multiplex PCR; TCRdb's copy has only in-frame clones and lacks some. That table furnishes V, J and clone size, whereas the DNA furnished D and trimming. This table has some 150,000 clones, about 90% appearing once. Germline CDR1 SGHTA, CDR2 FQGNSA. The V end was cut by 5 bases, the J end by 7 bases, with 5 bases between. The CDR3 is made up of 11 amino acids. The chain combines TRBV7-2 with TRBJ2-2; no reliable D call. Sequencing used peripheral blood. This receptor was taken from a man aged 45 to 65 with active or convalescent COVID-19. CDR3 coding DNA: TGTGCCAGCAGCCCCCTCGGGGAGCTGTTTTTT. Amino acids: CASSPLGELFF.